Below, 8 T cell receptor beta chains from the same sample are listed, as sequenced in a study of blood T cells in healthy people across ages. A second roughly 6 to 11 cycle PCR used barcoded and J-beta primers. TCRdb independently ran MiXCR on the 5' RACE reads; one entry per CDR3 protein. The table shows hundreds of thousands of distinct CDR3 sequences, with 40% to 50% occurring only once. The sample comprised blood. The receptors here all came from a man in his 60s in good health.

This clonotype appeared a few times. This chain uses TRBV5-1 with TRBJ2-6; D tentatively reads TRBD1 or TRBD2 (6 bases each). Looked up from germline, CDR1 is SGHRS and CDR2 is YFSETQ. The CDR3 is made up of 19 amino acids. Trimming removed 4 bases from V and 0 bases from J, with 20 bases in between. Here the CDR3 reads CASSPGGQGQGSGANVLTF. The CDR3, as DNA: TGCGCCAGCAGCCCTGGAGGGCAGGGACAAGGCTCTGGGGCCAACGTCCTGACTTTC.

The chain has TRBV5-6 and TRBJ2-1; 14 bases are a match to TRBD2. CDR3 size: 15 residues. Losses at the gene ends were 4 bases for V and 10 bases for J; bases not matched to a gene: 7. CDR1 SGHDT and CDR2 YYEEEE come from the germline V gene. In nucleotides, the CDR3 is TGTGCCAGCAGCCCTGGGACTAGCGGGGGTCTAGAGCAGTTCTTC. It yields the protein CASSPGTSGGLEQFF.

The gene calls are TRBV27 and TRBJ1-4, with 9 positions matching TRBD1. CDR1 is MNHEY, CDR2 SMNVEV, per germline (reference sequence). Germline trimming cut 6 bases from V and 5 bases from J; bases unmatched to any gene: 7. The CDR3 runs 15 residues. CDR3 protein: CASRRSGTGNEKLFF. The CDR3 region has the DNA TGTGCCAGCAGACGCTCCGGGACAGGGAATGAAAAACTGTTTTTT.

This sequence joins TRBV6-7 and TRBJ2-5, with TRBD1 as a possible D gene (5 bases). TRBV6-7 is annotated as an ORF whose role is uncertain. V was trimmed by 7 bases and J by 2 bases, leaving 17 bases between them. The CDR3 is made up of 15 amino acids. CDR3 in DNA: TGTGCCAGCAACCTCAGGGTGGCAGTGCAAGAGACCCAGTACTTC. This gives the protein CASNLRVAVQETQYF.

The chain couples TRBV7-2 to TRBJ2-1, with 8 bases aligning to TRBD1. Germline CDR1 SGHTA, CDR2 FQGNSA. Germline trimming cut 5 bases from V and 10 bases from J; bases unmatched to any gene: 16. This CDR3 is 16 amino acids long. CDR3 sequence reads: CASSRTGPPSSYEQFF. CDR3 in DNA: TGTGCCAGCAGCCGGACAGGGCCCCCCAGCTCCTACGAGCAGTTCTTC. Looking up the rest from reference TRBV7-2 and TRBJ2-1 gives the full variable domain: GAGVSQSPSNKVTEKGKDVELRCDPISGHTALYWYRQSLGQGLEFLIYFQGNSAPDKSGLPSDRFSAERTGGSVSTLTIQRTQQEDSAVYLCASSRTGPPSSYEQFFGPGTRLTVL.

The V and J genes are TRBV11-2 and TRBJ2-3, with TRBD1 matching 7 bases. Germline V gene sequence: CDR1 SGHAT, CDR2 FQNNGV. J lost 6 bases, V lost 7 bases, and 13 bases had no gene match. CDR3 length equals 15 residues. The CDR3 reads CASTFRGQGWDTQYF. CDR3 nucleotides: TGTGCCAGCACCTTTAGGGGGCAGGGGTGGGATACGCAGTATTTT.

CDR3 protein: CASGLRQGATGELFF. The CDR3 nucleotides are TGTGCTAGTGGTTTGAGACAGGGGGCCACCGGGGAGCTGTTTTTT. V and J are TRBV12-5 and TRBJ2-2; 10 bases agree with TRBD1. The length of the CDR3 is 15 residues. The V segment lost 2 bases and the J segment 4 bases; nucleotides outside the gene matches: 1. Per germline, CDR1 LGHNT and CDR2 FRNRAP.

In this sample, this clonotype turned up a few times. J is TRBJ1-6 and V is TRBV20-1; D may be TRBD1 (5 bases). From germline, CDR1 is DFQATT and CDR2 SNEGSKA (reference sequence). The CDR3 totals 16 residues. Trimming shortened V by 3 bases and J by 1 base, and 13 bases separated the two germline ends. The CDR3 is CSASRVQRSYNSPLHF. The CDR3 DNA is TGCAGTGCTAGCAGGGTTCAGAGGTCCTATAATTCACCCCTCCACTTT.